This TCR beta chain was found in a study of PD-1 blockade in classical Hodgkin lymphoma. Study as a whole: The nivolumab dose that patients received was 3 mg/kg, given intravenously every 2 weeks. The study, taken as a whole, reports: CD4+ but not CD8+ TCR diversity rose significantly by C4D1. Patients newly diagnosed and complete responders had comparable baseline diversity.

With regard to this clone: As yet, its antigen is unknown.

Clones were read by immunoSEQ multiplex PCR, and TCRdb kept only the in-frame ones, dropping some. Of under 75,000 clones in the sample, more than 75% were seen once. Every patient was affected by relapse after autologous stem cell transplantation, while exposure to brentuximab vedotin was not uniform. The CDR3 contains 13 residues. The germline V gene has CDR1 MNHNS and CDR2 SASEGT. V lost 6 bases to trimming and J lost 5 bases, with 13 bases between them. This TCR was recovered from a human donor with classical Hodgkin lymphoma. The sample consisted of peripheral blood mononuclear cells (PBMCs), taken before the second cycle of nivolumab. V and J are TRBV6-1 and TRBJ2-5, with a possible D match to TRBD2 (6 bases). DNA of the CDR3: TGTGCCAGCAGGGGCCGGGCGGGGGAGACCCAGTACTTC. Translation gives CASRGRAGETQYF.